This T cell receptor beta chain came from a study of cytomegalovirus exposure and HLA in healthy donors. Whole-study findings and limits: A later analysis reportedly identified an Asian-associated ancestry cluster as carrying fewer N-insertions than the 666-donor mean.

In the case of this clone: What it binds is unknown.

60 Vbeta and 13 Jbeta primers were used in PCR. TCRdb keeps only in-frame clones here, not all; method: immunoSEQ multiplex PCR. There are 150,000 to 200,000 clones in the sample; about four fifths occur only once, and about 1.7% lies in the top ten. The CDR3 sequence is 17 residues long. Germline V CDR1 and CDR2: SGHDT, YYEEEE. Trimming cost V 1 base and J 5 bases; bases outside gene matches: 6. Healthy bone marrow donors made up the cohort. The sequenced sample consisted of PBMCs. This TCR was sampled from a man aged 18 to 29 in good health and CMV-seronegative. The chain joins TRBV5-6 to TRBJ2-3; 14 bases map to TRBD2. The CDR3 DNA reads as TGTGCCAGCAGCTTGAGGAGGACTAGCGGGAGGAAAGATACGCAGTATTTT. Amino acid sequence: CASSLRRTSGRKDTQYF.